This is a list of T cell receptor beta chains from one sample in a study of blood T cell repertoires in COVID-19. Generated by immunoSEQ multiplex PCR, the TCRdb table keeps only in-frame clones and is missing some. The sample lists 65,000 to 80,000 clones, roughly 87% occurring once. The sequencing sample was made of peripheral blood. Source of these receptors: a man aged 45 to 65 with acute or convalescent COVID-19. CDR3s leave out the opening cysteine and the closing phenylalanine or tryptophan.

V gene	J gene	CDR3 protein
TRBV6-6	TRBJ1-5	ASSYLQPSNQPQH
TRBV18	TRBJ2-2	ASSPEEGHENTGELF
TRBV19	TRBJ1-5	ASSMARDRGASNQPQH
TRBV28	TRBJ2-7	ASSLSRQGAVEQY
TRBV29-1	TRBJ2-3	SVIPGTTSTDTQY
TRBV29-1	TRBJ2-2	SVTGSLAAGELF
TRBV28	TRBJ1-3	ASSLSGISGNTIY
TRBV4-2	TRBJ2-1	ASSQVSPLTGGGKNEQF
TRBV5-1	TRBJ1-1	ASSFLARGPEAF
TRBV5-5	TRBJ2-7	ASSYNMGEVREQY
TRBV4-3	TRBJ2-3	ASSQGAAGDTQY
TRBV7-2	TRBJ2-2	ASSWSGTGELF
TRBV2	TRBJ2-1	ASSFPGQGAGDEQF
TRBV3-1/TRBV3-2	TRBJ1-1	ASSYGTGGEAF
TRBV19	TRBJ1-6	ASSLGQGADSPLH
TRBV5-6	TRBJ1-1	ASSSEGAMNTEAF
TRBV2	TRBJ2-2	ASRTGTANTGELF
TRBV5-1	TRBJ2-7	ASSRLAGGSYEQY
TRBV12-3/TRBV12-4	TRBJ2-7	ASSFRGADEQY
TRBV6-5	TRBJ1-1	ASSRTGVAAF
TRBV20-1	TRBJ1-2	SATGEGYT
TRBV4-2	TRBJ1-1	ASSQDLRSYTEAF
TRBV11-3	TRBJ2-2	ASSRSGAGGTGELF
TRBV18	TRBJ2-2	ASSPQGNGELF
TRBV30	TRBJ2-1	AWGSPYNEQF
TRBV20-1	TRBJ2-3	SASRQGSTDTQY
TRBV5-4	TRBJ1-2	ASSGGGGAEGYT
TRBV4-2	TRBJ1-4	ASSPQQGEIQEKLF
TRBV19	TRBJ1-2	ASGHGQGLNYGYT
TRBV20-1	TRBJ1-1	SARRNTEAF
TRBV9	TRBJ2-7	ASSGGWAGTYEQY
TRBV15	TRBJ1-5	ATSRSQGFSNQPQH
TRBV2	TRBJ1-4	ASRPQDVVWVTNEKLF
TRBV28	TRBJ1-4	ASSLGGAGEKLF
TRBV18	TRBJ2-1	ASSPLEDRAGGSYNEQF
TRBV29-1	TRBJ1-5	SVGWGGESNQPQH
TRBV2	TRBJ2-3	ASRPGLGRDTQY
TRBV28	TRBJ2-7	ASSYDTYEQY
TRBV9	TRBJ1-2	ASSREGLAGYT
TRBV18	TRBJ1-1	ASSLTTERNTEAF
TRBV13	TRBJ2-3	ASSLSGGGKGAQY
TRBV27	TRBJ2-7	ASSWGRGAADGYEQY
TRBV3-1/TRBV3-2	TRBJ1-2	ASSRSRDTFNYGYT
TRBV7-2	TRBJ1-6	ASSSRYTGGRTNSPLH
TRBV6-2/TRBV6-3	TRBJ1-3	ASSRPGTGNTIY
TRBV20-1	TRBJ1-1	SASSMDRVNTEAF
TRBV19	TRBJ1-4	ASTPSGQEKLF